The next 4 T cell receptor beta chains were all read from a single sample in a study of T cell repertoires in cytomegalovirus infection (dated by TCRdb to between 2018 and 2021). The treatment or condition label, read with the paper, signifies: in vitro stimulation with specific CMV peptide epitopes to enrich CMV-specific T cells. This sample was sequenced with an Illumina HiSeq 1500. TCRdb applied fastp at Q25 and MiXCR to the public reads, then kept only in-frame beta chains. Duplicate CDR3 protein sequences are folded into a single record with the most common DNA and genes. The sample yields 650,000 to 900,000 distinct CDR3 sequences; around 29% were counted once. The ten biggest clones cover roughly 14% of the sample. For these TCRs, the target antigens are not known. Sample: cultured CD8+ T cells from PBMCs, taken from culture after CMV antigen stimulation. The receptors were gathered from a human donor in good health (CMV status not recorded). Some clones in this sample may be carry-over from other donors' samples.

The table lists this clonotype with a few counts. This chain joins TRBV6-5 and TRBJ1-1, with D unclear. The V gene's germline CDR1 is MNHEY and CDR2 SVGAGI. The CDR3 spans 13 residues. V lost 0 bases to trimming and J lost 4 bases, with 6 bases between them. CDR3 sequence: CASSYSWGTEAFF. The CDR3 DNA reads as TGTGCCAGCAGTTACTCTTGGGGCACTGAAGCTTTCTTT.

This sequence joins TRBV6-5 and TRBJ1-2; 10 bases are shared with TRBD1. The V gene's germline CDR1 is MNHEY and CDR2 SVGAGI. CDR3 size: 16 residues. V shed 6 bases and J 3 bases; nucleotides not matched to a gene: 10. This CDR3 is CASRESGTGDHYGYTF. DNA of the CDR3: TGTGCCAGCAGGGAGTCCGGGACAGGGGATCACTATGGCTACACCTTC.

This clonotype was recorded many times. The V gene is TRBV7-2, the J gene TRBJ1-4, with D possibly matching TRBD1 (6 bases). Trimming shortened V by 6 bases and J by 4 bases, and 18 bases separated the two germline ends. The CDR3 length is 16 residues. Per the germline V gene, CDR1 is SGHTA and CDR2 is FQGNSA. The CDR3 DNA sequence: TGTGCCAGCAGGGACGGCAAGACAGGCGTTAATGAAAAACTGTTTTTT. Protein sequence: CASRDGKTGVNEKLFF.

The genes are TRBV27 and TRBJ1-2, with D unclear. V lost 0 bases and J lost 4, with 15 bases in between. Germline V gene sequence: CDR1 MNHEY, CDR2 SMNVEV (reference sequence). The CDR3 covers 16 residues. The CDR3 nucleotides are TGTGCCAGCAGTTTATCTAAGGTCGGAACTTTCTATGGCTACACCTTC. This gives the protein CASSLSKVGTFYGYTF.